These T cell receptor beta chains were read from a single sample in a study of technical replicates of blood from a few donors. Only in-frame clones appear in the TCRdb table, and some are missing; sequencing was by immunoSEQ multiplex PCR. The data hold more than 65,000 clones, with less than 97% observed a single time. The sequencing input was T cells isolated from PBMCs. The source of these receptors is a human donor in good health. Both conserved end residues are part of each CDR3. The order of the fields is J gene, clone size, V gene, D gene, CDR3 protein, CDR3 DNA. A D gene is named only where the DNA matches it firmly. The size entry is marked missing in some rows and otherwise reads once, few, many or a size class.

j_call: TRBJ2-3
clone_size: -
v_call: TRBV6-1
d_call: -
cdr3_aa: CASSGQGTDTQYF
cdr3_nt: TGTGCCAGCAGTGGCCAGGGCACAGATACGCAGTATTTT

j_call: TRBJ1-1
clone_size: -
v_call: TRBV11-2
d_call: -
cdr3_aa: CASTHPGYTEAFF
cdr3_nt: TGTGCCAGCACTCATCCGGGGTACACTGAAGCTTTCTTT

j_call: TRBJ2-7
clone_size: once
v_call: TRBV20-1
d_call: -
cdr3_aa: CSARDSYEQYF
cdr3_nt: TGCAGTGCTAGAGACAGCTACGAGCAGTACTTC

j_call: TRBJ1-3
clone_size: -
v_call: TRBV15
d_call: -
cdr3_aa: CATSPRHDSLSSGNTIYF
cdr3_nt: TGTGCCACCAGCCCCCGACATGACAGCCTCAGCTCTGGAAACACCATATATTTT

j_call: TRBJ2-5
clone_size: -
v_call: TRBV5-6
d_call: -
cdr3_aa: CASSLRGNQETQYF
cdr3_nt: TGTGCCAGCAGCTTGCGGGGGAACCAAGAGACCCAGTACTTC

j_call: TRBJ2-7
clone_size: -
v_call: TRBV15
d_call: -
cdr3_aa: CATSREQGLSYEQYF
cdr3_nt: TGTGCCACCAGCAGAGAGCAGGGACTCTCCTACGAGCAGTACTTC

j_call: TRBJ2-7
clone_size: -
v_call: TRBV2
d_call: TRBD2
cdr3_aa: CASSATSGMVLSYEQYF
cdr3_nt: TGTGCCAGCAGTGCGACTAGCGGGATGGTATTATCCTACGAGCAGTACTTC

j_call: TRBJ1-6
clone_size: -
v_call: TRBV19
d_call: -
cdr3_aa: CASRLNRDSPLHF
cdr3_nt: TGTGCCAGTAGGCTAAATCGGGATTCACCCCTCCACTTT

j_call: TRBJ2-1
clone_size: -
v_call: TRBV12-5
d_call: -
cdr3_aa: CASDLLGEGGNEQFF
cdr3_nt: TGTGCTAGTGATTTACTAGGGGAGGGGGGCAATGAGCAGTTCTTC

j_call: TRBJ2-7
clone_size: once
v_call: TRBV27
d_call: -
cdr3_aa: CASSFQGGNRYF
cdr3_nt: TGTGCCAGCAGTTTTCAGGGGGGTAATCGGTACTTC

j_call: TRBJ2-7
clone_size: -
v_call: TRBV23-1
d_call: TRBD1
cdr3_aa: CAGVTGGEYYEQYF
cdr3_nt: TGCGCCGGAGTTACAGGGGGCGAGTACTACGAGCAGTACTTC

j_call: TRBJ1-4
clone_size: few
v_call: TRBV5-5
d_call: -
cdr3_aa: CASSADGLREKLFF
cdr3_nt: TGTGCCAGCAGCGCCGACGGACTGCGAGAAAAACTGTTTTTT

j_call: TRBJ2-3
clone_size: -
v_call: TRBV29-1
d_call: TRBD2
cdr3_aa: CSVVKAGGFTDTQYF
cdr3_nt: TGCAGCGTTGTCAAGGCGGGAGGGTTTACAGATACGCAGTATTTT

j_call: TRBJ2-6
clone_size: few
v_call: TRBV10-3
d_call: -
cdr3_aa: CAIRETGPGANVLTF
cdr3_nt: TGTGCCATCAGGGAAACAGGGCCTGGGGCCAACGTCCTGACTTTC

j_call: TRBJ2-1
clone_size: -
v_call: TRBV29-1
d_call: TRBD2
cdr3_aa: CSVVREGGYNEQFF
cdr3_nt: TGCAGCGTTGTGAGGGAGGGCGGCTACAATGAGCAGTTCTTC

j_call: TRBJ1-5
clone_size: -
v_call: TRBV18
d_call: -
cdr3_aa: CASSPSGDLSNQPQHF
cdr3_nt: TGTGCCAGCTCACCAAGCGGAGACCTAAGTAATCAGCCCCAGCATTTT

j_call: TRBJ1-2
clone_size: -
v_call: TRBV9
d_call: -
cdr3_aa: CASSQQGLYGYTF
cdr3_nt: TGTGCCAGCAGCCAACAGGGATTATATGGCTACACCTTC

j_call: TRBJ1-1
clone_size: -
v_call: TRBV11-2
d_call: TRBD1
cdr3_aa: CASSRQGMNTEAFF
cdr3_nt: TGTGCCAGCAGCAGACAGGGGATGAACACTGAAGCTTTCTTT

j_call: TRBJ1-1
clone_size: -
v_call: TRBV6-5
d_call: TRBD1
cdr3_aa: CASSYAGGRSEAFF
cdr3_nt: TGTGCCAGCAGTTACGCAGGGGGAAGGTCTGAAGCTTTCTTT

j_call: TRBJ1-2
clone_size: -
v_call: TRBV6-5
d_call: -
cdr3_aa: CASSYQGNYGYTF
cdr3_nt: TGTGCCAGCAGTTACCAGGGGAACTATGGCTACACCTTC

j_call: TRBJ2-2
clone_size: -
v_call: TRBV6-5
d_call: TRBD1
cdr3_aa: CASSYTGQGAGELFF
cdr3_nt: TGTGCCAGCAGTTACACGGGACAGGGGGCCGGGGAGCTGTTTTTT

j_call: TRBJ1-3
clone_size: -
v_call: TRBV18
d_call: -
cdr3_aa: CASSPQGIGPGNTIYF
cdr3_nt: TGTGCCAGCTCACCCCAGGGTATTGGCCCTGGAAACACCATATATTTT

j_call: TRBJ1-1
clone_size: -
v_call: TRBV18
d_call: -
cdr3_aa: CASSPAGGNTEAFF
cdr3_nt: TGTGCCAGCTCTCCCGCTGGCGGAAACACTGAAGCTTTCTTT

j_call: TRBJ1-2
clone_size: -
v_call: TRBV6-5
d_call: -
cdr3_aa: CASSYSRSATNYGYTF
cdr3_nt: TGTGCCAGCAGTTACTCGAGGAGCGCGACTAACTATGGCTACACCTTC

j_call: TRBJ2-1
clone_size: -
v_call: TRBV4-1
d_call: -
cdr3_aa: CASSQEGRPYNEQFF
cdr3_nt: TGCGCCAGCAGCCAAGAGGGGAGACCCTACAATGAGCAGTTCTTC

j_call: TRBJ1-4
clone_size: once
v_call: TRBV11-3
d_call: -
cdr3_aa: CASSLGGFNEKLFF
cdr3_nt: TGTGCCAGCAGCTTGGGAGGTTTTAATGAAAAACTGTTTTTT

j_call: TRBJ2-2
clone_size: once
v_call: TRBV5-4
d_call: -
cdr3_aa: CASSLEGGMRELFF
cdr3_nt: TGTGCCAGCAGCTTGGAGGGGGGGATGAGGGAGCTGTTTTTT

j_call: TRBJ1-4
clone_size: -
v_call: TRBV11-2
d_call: -
cdr3_aa: CASSLFRNEKLFF
cdr3_nt: TGTGCCAGCAGCTTATTCAGGAATGAAAAACTGTTTTTT

j_call: TRBJ2-7
clone_size: -
v_call: TRBV5-4
d_call: -
cdr3_aa: CASSATQGTEQYF
cdr3_nt: TGTGCCAGCAGCGCGACACAGGGTACAGAGCAGTACTTC

j_call: TRBJ2-5
clone_size: -
v_call: TRBV6-6
d_call: TRBD1
cdr3_aa: CASSQGAEGTQYF
cdr3_nt: TGTGCCAGCAGTCAGGGGGCGGAAGGGACCCAGTACTTC

j_call: TRBJ2-1
clone_size: once
v_call: TRBV2
d_call: -
cdr3_aa: CASMYLDRGNEQFF
cdr3_nt: TGTGCCAGCATGTATTTAGACCGCGGCAATGAGCAGTTCTTC

j_call: TRBJ1-4
clone_size: -
v_call: TRBV19
d_call: -
cdr3_aa: CASSIASWATNEKLFF
cdr3_nt: TGTGCCAGTAGTATAGCTAGCTGGGCAACTAATGAAAAACTGTTTTTT

j_call: TRBJ2-7
clone_size: -
v_call: TRBV28
d_call: -
cdr3_aa: CASNQYPKDSPYEQYF
cdr3_nt: TGTGCCAGCAACCAATACCCCAAGGACAGTCCCTACGAGCAGTACTTC

j_call: TRBJ2-7
clone_size: -
v_call: TRBV7-9
d_call: -
cdr3_aa: CASSFNYEQYF
cdr3_nt: TGTGCCAGCAGCTTTAACTACGAGCAGTACTTC

j_call: TRBJ2-5
clone_size: -
v_call: TRBV7-9
d_call: TRBD2
cdr3_aa: CASSPQGLAAQETQYF
cdr3_nt: TGTGCCAGCAGCCCTCAGGGACTAGCGGCACAAGAGACCCAGTACTTC

j_call: TRBJ2-7
clone_size: -
v_call: TRBV5-1
d_call: -
cdr3_aa: CASSLAARLYEQYF
cdr3_nt: TGCGCCAGCAGCTTGGCAGCCAGACTCTACGAGCAGTACTTC

j_call: TRBJ2-7
clone_size: -
v_call: TRBV5-1
d_call: TRBD1
cdr3_aa: CASSLAGGEQYF
cdr3_nt: TGCGCCAGCAGCTTGGCAGGGGGCGAGCAGTACTTC

j_call: TRBJ1-1
clone_size: -
v_call: TRBV4-1
d_call: -
cdr3_aa: CASSQDRSSLSMNTEAFF
cdr3_nt: TGCGCCAGCAGCCAAGATAGATCGTCTTTGTCGATGAACACTGAAGCTTTCTTT

j_call: TRBJ2-7
clone_size: -
v_call: TRBV27
d_call: -
cdr3_aa: CASSLSSGTLSYEQYF
cdr3_nt: TGTGCCAGCAGTTTGTCCTCAGGGACATTATCCTACGAGCAGTACTTC

j_call: TRBJ1-1
clone_size: -
v_call: TRBV7-8
d_call: TRBD1
cdr3_aa: CASSFDRGRTEAFF
cdr3_nt: TGTGCCAGCAGCTTTGACAGGGGTAGAACTGAAGCTTTCTTT

j_call: TRBJ1-1
clone_size: -
v_call: TRBV19
d_call: TRBD1
cdr3_aa: CASSIDLGQAVENTEAFF
cdr3_nt: TGTGCCAGTAGTATAGATCTCGGACAGGCGGTTGAGAACACTGAAGCTTTCTTT

j_call: TRBJ1-6
clone_size: -
v_call: TRBV5-4
d_call: -
cdr3_aa: CASSLRPEGGNSPLHF
cdr3_nt: TGTGCCAGCAGCTTGAGGCCTGAAGGGGGAAATTCACCCCTCCACTTT

j_call: TRBJ2-3
clone_size: -
v_call: TRBV10-3
d_call: TRBD1
cdr3_aa: CAISRDRNTDTQYF
cdr3_nt: TGTGCCATCAGCCGGGACAGGAACACAGATACGCAGTATTTT

j_call: TRBJ2-2
clone_size: once
v_call: TRBV29-1
d_call: TRBD2
cdr3_aa: CSVTLLKRGANTGELFF
cdr3_nt: TGCAGCGTTACCTTATTGAAGCGGGGGGCGAACACCGGGGAGCTGTTTTTT

j_call: TRBJ2-3
clone_size: -
v_call: TRBV19
d_call: TRBD1
cdr3_aa: CASGQDSTDTQYF
cdr3_nt: TGTGCCAGCGGACAGGATAGCACAGATACGCAGTATTTT

j_call: TRBJ1-2
clone_size: -
v_call: TRBV13
d_call: -
cdr3_aa: CASTYREKTYGYTF
cdr3_nt: TGTGCCAGCACCTACAGGGAGAAGACCTATGGCTACACCTTC

j_call: TRBJ2-7
clone_size: -
v_call: TRBV29-1
d_call: TRBD1
cdr3_aa: CSVERGQAAHYEQYF
cdr3_nt: TGCAGCGTTGAAAGAGGACAGGCTGCCCACTACGAGCAGTACTTC

j_call: TRBJ1-5
clone_size: -
v_call: TRBV5-1
d_call: -
cdr3_aa: CASSLDGNQPQHF
cdr3_nt: TGCGCCAGCAGCTTGGACGGGAATCAGCCCCAGCATTTT

j_call: TRBJ2-7
clone_size: -
v_call: TRBV4-1
d_call: TRBD2
cdr3_aa: CASSPGLAGGPSSYEQYF
cdr3_nt: TGCGCCAGCAGCCCTGGACTAGCGGGGGGCCCGAGCTCCTACGAGCAGTACTTC

j_call: TRBJ1-1
clone_size: -
v_call: TRBV10-2
d_call: -
cdr3_aa: CASRPEGNTEAFF
cdr3_nt: TGCGCCAGCAGGCCCGAGGGGAACACTGAAGCTTTCTTT

j_call: TRBJ1-5
clone_size: -
v_call: TRBV25-1
d_call: TRBD1
cdr3_aa: CASGQGRGQPQHF
cdr3_nt: TGTGCCAGCGGACAGGGAAGGGGTCAGCCCCAGCATTTT

j_call: TRBJ1-5
clone_size: -
v_call: TRBV27
d_call: -
cdr3_aa: CASSLLGQSNQPQHF
cdr3_nt: TGTGCCAGCAGTTTATTAGGACAGAGCAATCAGCCCCAGCATTTT

j_call: TRBJ1-1
clone_size: -
v_call: TRBV7-9
d_call: TRBD1
cdr3_aa: CASRVTGDPYTEAFF
cdr3_nt: TGTGCCAGCAGAGTGACAGGGGACCCATACACTGAAGCTTTCTTT

j_call: TRBJ2-2
clone_size: -
v_call: TRBV10-1
d_call: TRBD1
cdr3_aa: CASSELPGTGWNTGELFF
cdr3_nt: TGCGCCAGCAGTGAGTTACCGGGGACAGGATGGAACACCGGGGAGCTGTTTTTT

j_call: TRBJ2-7
clone_size: once
v_call: TRBV11-2
d_call: -
cdr3_aa: CASSLGWAGNYEQYF
cdr3_nt: TGTGCCAGCAGCTTAGGATGGGCAGGTAACTACGAGCAGTACTTC